This T cell receptor beta chain was captured by sequencing in a study of T cell repertoires in cytomegalovirus infection. Study-level points and caveats: Using cumulative public TCR beta family frequency, the authors identified those who carried CMV together with the relevant HLA.

In TCRdb, the reads were re-called with MiXCR into one record per CDR3 protein. The sample lists under 300,000 distinct CDR3 sequences; 9% to 15% were seen once. This clonotype was recorded a few times. The antigen remains unidentified. This clonotype originated in a human donor in good health (CMV status not recorded). Some clones in this sample may be carry-over from other donors' samples. The sample consisted of PBMCs.

This CDR3 reads CASSTGLAGGSDTQYF. The DNA for the CDR3 is TGTGCCAGCAGTACCGGTCTAGCGGGAGGTTCGGATACGCAGTATTTT. J is TRBJ2-3 and V is TRBV11-2, with 11 bases identical to TRBD2. Germline CDR1 is SGHAT and CDR2 is FQNNGV. The CDR3 runs to 16 residues. Unmatched junction bases numbered 11, after V lost 6 bases and J lost 6 bases.